The 20 T cell receptor beta chains in this list originate from one sample, sequenced in a study of shared clonotypes between healthy human individuals (dated by TCRdb to about 2020). The method was the immunoSEQ multiplex PCR assay. TCRdb stores this immuneACCESS table with in-frame sequences only. Part of the clones is absent; in the studies checked, under half of the shortfall reflects unresolved V genes, and no reason is known for the rest. Across this sample there are about 960,000 clones, with less than 85% seen only once. The ten largest clones take up nearly 1.5% of the sample. Sequencing was carried out using memory CD4+ T cells sorted from blood. In light of the paper, this sample's cell subset or site label describes: CD45RA-negative fraction. The source is a man between 18 and 29 years old in good health.

The chain links TRBV6-5 to TRBJ2-1; D not resolved. V was trimmed by 3 bases and J by 7 bases, leaving 19 bases between them. The CDR3 covers 16 residues. Germline V gene sequence: CDR1 MNHEY, CDR2 SVGAGI. DNA of the CDR3: TGTGCCAGCAGTTATGGTCTATTGGGGATGGGAAATGAGCAGTTCTTC. Translating it yields CASSYGLLGMGNEQFF.

V and J are TRBV30 and TRBJ1-4, with D possibly being TRBD1 (6 bases). Trimming shortened V by 2 bases and J by 6 bases, and 13 bases separated the two germline ends. Germline V CDR1 and CDR2: GTSNPN, SVGIG (reference sequence). The CDR3 extends over 14 amino acids. The CDR3 is CAWSRLTGYEKLFF. The CDR3 DNA sequence: TGTGCCTGGAGTCGACTTACAGGGTATGAAAAACTGTTTTTT.

The chain recombines TRBV7-9 with TRBJ1-5; 7 nucleotides align to TRBD1. The CDR3 length is 15 residues. Germline V gene lookup returns CDR1 SEHNR and CDR2 FQNEAQ (reference sequence). Germline trimming cut 5 bases from V and 2 bases from J; bases unmatched to any gene: 6. The CDR3 spells CASSQQGFGNQPQHF. The CDR3, as DNA: TGTGCCAGCAGCCAACAGGGGTTCGGCAATCAGCCCCAGCATTTT.

This chain connects TRBV5-1 to TRBJ2-1; possibly TRBD2 for D (5 bases). Germline loops: CDR1 SGHRS, CDR2 YFSETQ. V was clipped by 1 base and J by 6 bases, with 11 bases between them. This CDR3 comprises 14 residues. CDR3 region: CASSLSAGSNEQFF. In DNA form, the CDR3 reads TGCGCCAGCAGCTTGAGCGCTGGGAGCAATGAGCAGTTCTTC.

The table lists this clone with a few counts. As DNA, the CDR3 is TGCAGCGTTGCAAGGTCTGAAAAACTGTTTTTT. Translated: CSVARSEKLFF. J is TRBJ1-4 and V is TRBV29-1; D remains unclear. V dropped 4 bases and J dropped 7 bases, with 7 bases sitting between them. The CDR3 is made up of 11 amino acids. The V gene's germline CDR1 is SQVTM and CDR2 ANQGSEA.

The chain combines TRBV11-2 with TRBJ2-7, with a weak D call TRBD2 (5 bases). The CDR3 extends over 16 amino acids. Germline-derived CDR1 and CDR2 are SGHAT and FQNNGV. The germline V and J ends were trimmed by 5 bases and 1 base, with 18 bases remaining between them. CDR3 nucleotide sequence: TGTGCCAGCAGCCATCAGGTACACACGGGGTCCTACGAGCAGTACTTC. Translation: CASSHQVHTGSYEQYF.

The chain recombines TRBV10-3 with TRBJ1-4; 12 positions match TRBD1. Germline CDR1 reads ENHRY; CDR2 reads SYGVKD. CDR3 length: 16 residues. The J segment lost 5 bases and the V segment lost 5 bases, leaving 6 bases of the junction unmatched. The CDR3, as DNA: TGTGCCATCAGTCCCGGGACAGGGGGCGGGAATGAAAAACTGTTTTTT. It encodes CAISPGTGGGNEKLFF.

This clone was detected a few times. The chain couples TRBV28 to TRBJ1-6; unclear D gene. The CDR3 consists of 15 residues. The V and J ends lost 5 bases and 3 bases respectively, with 11 bases between them. Germline V CDR1 and CDR2: MDHEN, SYDVKM. CDR3 in DNA: TGTGCCAGCAGTCCTGAAACAAGCTATAATTCACCCCTCCACTTT. Amino acids: CASSPETSYNSPLHF.

This rearrangement joins TRBV5-1 to TRBJ2-7; the match to TRBD1 covers 9 bases. The V gene's germline CDR1 is SGHRS and CDR2 YFSETQ. The CDR3 totals 13 residues. The ends lost 0 bases at V and 6 bases at J; junction bases unmatched: 1. CDR3 loop: CASSLGTGAEQYF. The CDR3 DNA is TGCGCCAGCAGCTTGGGGACAGGGGCCGAGCAGTACTTC.

The chain is built from TRBV15 and TRBJ2-5; TRBD1 agrees at 8 bases. The trim removed 0 bases at V and 5 bases at J, leaving 11 bases unmatched. The V gene's germline CDR1 is LNHNV and CDR2 YYDKDF (reference sequence). CDR3 size: 17 residues. The CDR3 coding sequence is TGTGCCACCAGCAGAGATAGGGTCAGGGGGCGCGGGGAGACCCAGTACTTC. This sequence encodes CATSRDRVRGRGETQYF.

The chain has TRBV7-8 and TRBJ2-2, with D hard to call. The CDR3 covers 13 residues. V lost 8 bases and J lost 5, with 12 bases in between. In germline, CDR1 is SGHVS, CDR2 FQNEAQ. Here the CDR3 DNA reads TGTGCCAGCTCCTCGGTAGAGACCGGGGAGCTGTTTTTT. Protein product: CASSSVETGELFF.

This chain joins TRBV21-1 and TRBJ2-7. TRBV21-1 is termed a pseudogene. This CDR3 contains 14 residues. CDR3: CASSTIGTDYEQYF. The DNA of the CDR3 is TGTGCCAGCAGCACCATCGGGACGGACTACGAGCAGTACTTC.

The J gene is TRBJ2-1, the V gene TRBV7-9; 10 positions agree with TRBD2. The CDR3 consists of 16 residues. V lost 0 bases to trimming and J lost 8 bases; unmatched junction nucleotides: 7. Germline V gives CDR1 SEHNR, CDR2 FQNEAQ (reference sequence). CDR3 protein: CASSLASGRANDEQFF. The CDR3, as DNA: TGTGCCAGCAGCTTAGCGAGCGGGAGGGCCAACGATGAGCAGTTCTTC.

V and J are TRBV2 and TRBJ2-6; D not certain. From germline, CDR1 is SNHLY and CDR2 FYNNEI. V lost 0 bases and J 3 bases, leaving 6 bases between the germline ends. The CDR3 extends over 15 amino acids. The CDR3 DNA sequence: TGTGCCAGCAGTGAAGCAGGGTTTGGGGCCAACGTCCTGACTTTC. Protein product: CASSEAGFGANVLTF. Drawing the rest from reference TRBV2 and TRBJ2-6, the complete variable domain is EPEVTQTPSHQVTQMGQEVILRCVPISNHLYFYWYRQILGQKVEFLVSFYNNEISEKSEIFDDQFSVERPDGSNFTLKIRSTKLEDSAMYFCASSEAGFGANVLTFGAGSRLTVL.

The genes are TRBV28 and TRBJ1-3, with D possibly TRBD1 on 5 matching bases. V lost 4 bases and J 4 bases, leaving 8 bases between the germline ends. The germline V gene has CDR1 MDHEN and CDR2 SYDVKM. The CDR3 contains 13 residues. CDR3 protein: CASSSQGGNTIYF. In nucleotides, the CDR3 is TGTGCCAGCAGTTCCCAGGGCGGAAACACCATATATTTT.

The rearrangement joins TRBV6-1 to TRBJ1-5; D may be TRBD1 (5 bases). Germline assignment: CDR1 MNHNS and CDR2 SASEGT. The CDR3 extends over 15 amino acids. V dropped 4 bases and J dropped 7 bases, with 17 bases sitting between them. The CDR3: CASSVQPRGGQPQHF. The DNA for the CDR3 is TGTGCCAGCAGTGTTCAGCCGAGGGGTGGACAGCCCCAGCATTTT.

As for this clone: Other DNA sequences from this sample encode an identical CDR3 as well. The chain carries TRBV10-3 and TRBJ2-5; perhaps TRBD1 as D (5 bases). This CDR3 contains 12 residues. CDR1 is ENHRY, CDR2 SYGVKD, per germline. V lost 4 bases, J lost 2 bases, and 5 bases lay in between. The CDR3 DNA sequence: TGTGCCATCAGTGGGACACAAGAGACCCAGTACTTC. It codes for CAISGTQETQYF.

This chain uses TRBV7-2 with TRBJ1-1, with D unclear. V lost 1 base to trimming and J lost 8 bases, with 8 bases between them. From germline, CDR1 is SGHTA and CDR2 FQGNSA. This CDR3 region has 12 residues. Here the CDR3 DNA reads TGTGCCAGCAGCTTAGACAAGAAAGAAGCTTTCTTT. Amino acids: CASSLDKKEAFF.

This sequence joins TRBV7-6 and TRBJ2-1; TRBD2 matches 12 bases. CDR3 size: 17 residues. CDR1 is SGHVS, CDR2 FNYEAQ, per germline. The junction had 9 bases not matched to a gene; V was cut back by 5 bases and J by 4 bases. CDR3 coding DNA: TGTGCCAGCAGCAGACGACTAGCGGGGGTAGAATACAATGAGCAGTTCTTC. This codes for CASSRRLAGVEYNEQFF.

J is TRBJ2-1 and V is TRBV29-1; TRBD2 agrees at 13 bases. V lost 5 bases to trimming and J lost 6 bases; unmatched junction nucleotides: 4. CDR1 and CDR2 from the germline V gene are SQVTM and ANQGSEA. This CDR3 region has 14 residues. The CDR3 coding sequence is TGCAGCGTTACCGGGACTAGCGGGATCAATGAGCAGTTCTTC. As protein: CSVTGTSGINEQFF.